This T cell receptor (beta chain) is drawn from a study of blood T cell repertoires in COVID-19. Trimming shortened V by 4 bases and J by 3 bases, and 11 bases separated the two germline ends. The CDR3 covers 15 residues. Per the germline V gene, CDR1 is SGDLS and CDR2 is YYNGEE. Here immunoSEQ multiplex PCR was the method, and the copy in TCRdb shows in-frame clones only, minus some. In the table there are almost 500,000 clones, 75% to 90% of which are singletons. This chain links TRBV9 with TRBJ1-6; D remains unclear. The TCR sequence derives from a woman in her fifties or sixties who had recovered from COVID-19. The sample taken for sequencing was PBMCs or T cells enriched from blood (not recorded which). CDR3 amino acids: CASSLYGDYNSPLHF. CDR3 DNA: TGTGCCAGCAGCCTCTACGGGGACTATAATTCACCCCTCCACTTT.